This TCR beta chain was sequenced for a study of control samples from healthy donors and cancer patients. Profiled with immunoSEQ multiplex PCR; TCRdb holds only in-frame clones, not every one. The table has 160,000 or so clones, about 94% seen once; the top ten hold approximately 15%. The V end lost 4 bases, the J end lost 0 bases, and 9 bases lay between the germline ends. Per germline, CDR1 SGDLS and CDR2 YYNGEE. The CDR3 contains 14 residues. This chain joins TRBV9 and TRBJ2-3; D is unclear. The sequenced sample was PBMCs. The clonotype comes from a man aged 60 to 75 with colorectal cancer. CDR3 coding DNA: TGTGCCAGCAGCCTGGTTATGAGCACAGATACGCAGTATTTT. Protein product: CASSLVMSTDTQYF.